The 4 T cell receptor beta chains below were found in one sample sequenced in a study of radiation and T cells in renal cell carcinoma. The time point: baseline pretreatment blood. Treatment in this sample: 15 Gy SBRT to primary tumor, nephrectomy 4 weeks later. Sequenced by immunoSEQ multiplex PCR; TCRdb stores in-frame clones only, minus some. This table has 100,000 to 150,000 clones, roughly 80% appearing once. The source was blood, collected from a patient whose treatment included radiotherapy and nephrectomy. These TCRs come from a woman aged 55-75 years with renal cell carcinoma.

V is TRBV20-1 and J is TRBJ1-2; D gene unclear. Germline-derived CDR1 and CDR2 are DFQATT and SNEGSKA (reference sequence). The V end lost 3 bases, the J end lost 4 bases, and 6 bases lay between the germline ends. The CDR3 loop spans 11 amino acids. Here the CDR3 reads CSASLGYGYTF. In DNA, the CDR3 is TGCAGTGCTAGTTTGGGCTATGGCTACACCTTC.

The V and J genes are TRBV20-1 and TRBJ1-2, with D unclear. Trimming took 1 base from V and 4 from J, leaving 4 bases between them. Germline-derived CDR1 and CDR2 are DFQATT and SNEGSKA (reference sequence). The CDR3 covers 11 residues. CDR3 protein: CSARGAYGYTF. CDR3 DNA: TGCAGTGCTAGAGGGGCCTATGGCTACACCTTC.

This chain links TRBV13 with TRBJ1-3, with TRBD1 identical over 8 bases. The germline gives CDR1 PRHDT, CDR2 FYEKMQ (reference sequence). The CDR3 runs 15 residues. Trimming took 0 bases from V and 4 from J; bases not matched to a gene: 2. The CDR3 here is CASSLGRQGGNTIYF. The DNA of the CDR3 is TGTGCCAGCAGCTTAGGCCGACAGGGGGGAAACACCATATATTTT.

The chain couples TRBV6-1 to TRBJ1-6; unclear D gene. The CDR3 is made up of 16 amino acids. V dropped 3 bases and J dropped 4 bases, with 13 bases sitting between them. CDR1 and CDR2 (germline): MNHNS, SASEGT. CDR3 DNA sequence: TGTGCCAGCAGTGATGACTTCGGAGGGTATAATTCACCCCTCCACTTT. This translates into CASSDDFGGYNSPLHF.